These 24 T cell receptor beta chains share one sample of origin, sequenced in a study of blood T cells in healthy people across ages. The use of a sample-barcoded 5' primer and a J-beta primer mix characterized a second PCR of roughly 6 to 11 cycles. TCRdb redid the calling of the 5' RACE reads with MiXCR, one entry per CDR3 protein. The sample has around 1,100,000 distinct CDR3 sequences; less than 45% are singletons. The sequenced sample was blood. The source is a man between 18 and 35 years old in good health.

The rearrangement joins TRBV5-1 to TRBJ2-7; 12 bases line up with TRBD2. Per the germline V gene, CDR1 is SGHRS and CDR2 is YFSETQ. The J segment lost 7 bases and the V segment lost 1 base, leaving 9 bases of the junction unmatched. CDR3 length: 16 residues. CDR3 in amino acids: CASSLLLAGGNNEQYF. The CDR3, as DNA: TGCGCCAGCAGCTTGTTACTAGCGGGGGGAAACAATGAGCAGTACTTC. Supplemented by reference TRBV5-1 and TRBJ2-7, the full variable domain reads KAGVTQTPRYLIKTRGQQVTLSCSPISGHRSVSWYQQTPGQGLQFLFEYFSETQRNKGNFPGRFSGRQFSNSRSEMNVSTLELGDSALYLCASSLLLAGGNNEQYFGPGTRLTVT.

This clonotype was picked up many times. The chain employs TRBV7-2 and TRBJ2-7; no reliable D call. CDR1 and CDR2 (germline): SGHTA, FQGNSA. CDR3 size: 12 residues. Trimming shortened V by 2 bases and J by 4 bases, and 6 bases separated the two germline ends. The CDR3 loop reads CASSLWSYEQYF. Here the CDR3 DNA reads TGTGCCAGCAGCTTATGGTCGTACGAGCAGTACTTC.

This clonotype occurred a few times. The rearrangement links TRBV4-2 to TRBJ2-7; 7 bases map to TRBD1. Germline CDR1 reads LGHNA; CDR2 reads YNFKEQ. The ends lost 1 base at V and 7 bases at J; junction bases unmatched: 10. The CDR3 is made up of 15 amino acids. The CDR3 coding sequence is TGTGCCAGCAGCCAAGTGGCACAGGGGAGCAATGAGCAGTACTTC. Translation: CASSQVAQGSNEQYF.

The chain links TRBV20-1 to TRBJ1-1; 8 bases align to TRBD1. The V segment lost 5 bases and the J segment 4 bases; nucleotides outside the gene matches: 9. Germline CDR1 DFQATT, CDR2 SNEGSKA (reference sequence). The CDR3 consists of 14 residues. Here the CDR3 reads CSARLTGGFTEAFF. Written as DNA, the CDR3 is TGCAGTGCTCGATTAACAGGGGGTTTCACTGAAGCTTTCTTT.

The chain is built from TRBV7-9 and TRBJ1-1; no clear D gene. The germline V gene encodes CDR1 SEHNR and CDR2 FQNEAQ (reference sequence). Trimming removed 4 bases at V and 3 bases at J, with 15 bases between. CDR3 length: 15 amino acids. The CDR3 bases are TGTGCCAGCAGCTCCCTGGGTGGACGTCACACTGAAGCTTTCTTT. Translating it yields CASSSLGGRHTEAFF.

This clonotype turned up a few times. The chain is built from TRBV9 and TRBJ2-5, with TRBD2 identical over 15 bases. The germline V gene encodes CDR1 SGDLS and CDR2 YYNGEE. The CDR3 is 16 residues long. J lost 4 bases, V lost 3 bases, and 4 bases had no gene match. The CDR3 coding sequence is TGTGCCAGCAGCGAGGGACTAGCGGGGGGAACAGAGACCCAGTACTTC. Protein: CASSEGLAGGTETQYF.

The J gene is TRBJ1-1, the V gene TRBV30; 7 nucleotides align to TRBD1. J lost 0 bases, V lost 1 base, and 2 bases had no gene match. This CDR3 is built from 14 residues. Per the germline V gene, CDR1 is GTSNPN and CDR2 is SVGIG (reference sequence). The CDR3 DNA is TGTGCCTGGAGTGGGGACAGCTTGAACACTGAAGCTTTCTTT. This sequence encodes CAWSGDSLNTEAFF.

The genes are TRBV4-2 and TRBJ2-1; D unresolved. The CDR3 loop spans 16 amino acids. Germline loops: CDR1 LGHNA, CDR2 YNFKEQ. Trimming took 1 base from V and 4 from J, leaving 14 bases between them. CDR3 bases: TGTGCCAGCAGCCAAGTCTCCGTGGGGTCTTACAATGAGCAGTTCTTC. It codes for CASSQVSVGSYNEQFF.

This clonotype turned up a few times. The chain recombines TRBV12-3 or TRBV12-4 with TRBJ2-2; TRBD2 aligns across 9 bases. The CDR3 length is 16 residues. V shed 3 bases, J shed 5 bases, and the junction held 7 bases outside the gene matches. The chain's CDR3 is CASSFRGLANTGELFF. In DNA form, the CDR3 reads TGTGCCAGCAGTTTTCGGGGACTAGCCAATACCGGGGAGCTGTTTTTT.

This clonotype showed up just a few times. The chain recombines TRBV9 with TRBJ1-2, with D possibly matching TRBD1 (5 bases). Deletions cut 0 bases from V and 7 bases from J, with 16 bases between. The CDR3 extends over 15 amino acids. Per germline, CDR1 SGDLS and CDR2 YYNGEE. The DNA for the CDR3 is TGTGCCAGCAGCGTAGCCCCCGGGGCAGTAGGTGGCTACACCTTC. It yields the protein CASSVAPGAVGGYTF.

This chain uses TRBV12-3 or TRBV12-4 with TRBJ1-5, with TRBD1 as a possible D gene (6 bases). The CDR3 is 13 residues long. Trimming removed 5 bases at V and 11 bases at J, with 16 bases between. The chain's CDR3 is CASSLGASATQHF. The DNA for the CDR3 is TGTGCCAGCAGTCTGGGGGCTTCCGCTACCCAGCATTTT.

The rearrangement links TRBV5-5 to TRBJ2-6; either TRBD1 or TRBD2 may fit D (5 bases each). V was shortened by 1 base and J by 1 base, with 12 bases between the two germline ends. This CDR3 is built from 17 residues. Germline CDR1 SGHKS, CDR2 YYEKEE (reference sequence). DNA for the CDR3: TGTGCCAGCAGCTTGACGTGGGGGAGATCTGGGGCCAACGTCCTGACTTTC. Translation gives CASSLTWGRSGANVLTF.

The chain joins TRBV6-2 or TRBV6-3 to TRBJ2-1; TRBD2 agrees at 7 bases. V was pared by 2 bases and J by 2 bases, with 6 bases of the junction left unmatched. The CDR3 has 16 amino acids. The germline V gene has CDR1 MNHEY and CDR2 SVGEGT. For the CDR3, the DNA is TGTGCCAGCAGTTACGGGCGGGGGTACACCTACAATGAGCAGTTCTTC. It is translated as CASSYGRGYTYNEQFF.

The chain is built from TRBV20-1 and TRBJ2-3, with D unclear. Germline CDR1 reads DFQATT; CDR2 reads SNEGSKA (reference sequence). The CDR3 has 17 amino acids. Trimming left V 0 bases short and J 3 bases short, with 19 bases between. This CDR3 is CSARDYGAIGRTDTQYF. Here the CDR3 DNA reads TGCAGTGCTAGAGATTACGGAGCTATCGGCCGTACAGATACGCAGTATTTT.

The chain links TRBV6-5 to TRBJ1-6; maybe TRBD1 (6 bases). This CDR3 region has 15 residues. Germline loops: CDR1 MNHEY, CDR2 SVGAGI. Trimming left V 2 bases short and J 8 bases short, with 13 bases between. CDR3 bases: TGTGCCAGCAGTTACGGACAGCATAGTGATTCACCCCTCCACTTT. Amino acids: CASSYGQHSDSPLHF.

The V and J genes are TRBV20-1 and TRBJ1-5; D unclear. CDR3 length: 14 residues. Trimming took off 3 bases at V and 1 base at J, with 10 bases between the two ends. Looked up from germline, CDR1 is DFQATT and CDR2 is SNEGSKA (reference sequence). This chain's CDR3 is CSARSGSSNQPQHF. The CDR3 nucleotides read TGCAGTGCTAGGAGCGGCAGCAGCAATCAGCCCCAGCATTTT.

The chain recombines TRBV4-3 with TRBJ1-1; TRBD1 is a possible D gene (5 bases). Per germline, CDR1 LGHNA and CDR2 YSLEER. The CDR3 has 14 residues. V was clipped by 4 bases and J by 5 bases, with 14 bases between them. CDR3 sequence reads: CASSLYHGGTEAFF. The DNA of the CDR3 is TGCGCCAGCAGCCTATATCACGGGGGAACTGAAGCTTTCTTT.

The rearrangement uses TRBV5-6 and TRBJ2-7; D not resolved. Looked up from germline, CDR1 is SGHDT and CDR2 is YYEEEE. This CDR3 spans 12 amino acids. Trimming took off 3 bases at V and 7 bases at J, with 11 bases between the two ends. This CDR3 reads CASSWSELEQYF. In DNA form, the CDR3 reads TGTGCCAGCAGCTGGAGCGAACTAGAGCAGTACTTC.

As concerns this clonotype: This may arise from a read error, as a much more abundant clone is one base away. The chain combines TRBV5-1 with TRBJ1-1; TRBD1 matches at 8 bases. The CDR3 contains 16 residues. Per germline, CDR1 SGHRS and CDR2 YFSETQ. V dropped 3 bases and J dropped 1; count of bases not matched to a gene: 8. The CDR3 bases are TGCGCCAGCAGCTCAGCAGGGGGCAGGACGAACACTGAAGCTTTCTTT. The encoded protein is CASSSAGGRTNTEAFF.

The rearrangement joins TRBV9 to TRBJ2-3; TRBD1 matches 7 bases. Germline CDR1 SGDLS, CDR2 YYNGEE. The CDR3 loop spans 16 amino acids. Trimming removed 0 bases from V and 1 base from J; junction bases left unmatched: 5. The CDR3 DNA is TGTGCCAGCAGCGTAGGGGACAGCCTAGGCACAGATACGCAGTATTTT. The encoded protein is CASSVGDSLGTDTQYF.

This chain uses TRBV4-3 with TRBJ1-4; no clear D gene. The germline CDR1 and CDR2 sequences are LGHNA and YSLEER. The CDR3 contains 15 residues. V dropped 1 base and J dropped 11 bases, with 17 bases sitting between them. The CDR3 reads CASSQVGGSGRKLFF. CDR3 bases: TGCGCCAGCAGCCAAGTGGGAGGGTCCGGTCGCAAACTGTTTTTT.

Ten or more counts support this clonotype. The genes are TRBV7-2 and TRBJ2-1, with D hard to call. There are 17 residues in the CDR3. V gave up 1 base and J gave up 1 base, with 14 bases separating them. Germline V CDR1 and CDR2: SGHTA, FQGNSA. CDR3 DNA: TGTGCCAGCAGCTTAGTCTATCCCCCGCCGTCCTACAATGAGCAGTTCTTC. This translates into CASSLVYPPPSYNEQFF. The whole variable domain, remainder taken from reference TRBV7-2 and TRBJ2-1, is GAGVSQSPSNKVTEKGKDVELRCDPISGHTALYWYRQSLGQGLEFLIYFQGNSAPDKSGLPSDRFSAERTGGSVSTLTIQRTQQEDSAVYLCASSLVYPPPSYNEQFFGPGTRLTVL.

This chain uses TRBV10-3 with TRBJ1-2; possibly TRBD1 for D (6 bases). The V gene's germline CDR1 is ENHRY and CDR2 SYGVKD. The CDR3 covers 12 residues. V was shortened by 10 bases and J by 8 bases, with 17 bases between the two germline ends. The CDR3 spells CATRDRSLGYTF. The CDR3 DNA sequence: TGTGCCACCAGAGACAGGTCTTTGGGCTACACCTTC.

The chain employs TRBV18 and TRBJ2-1, with 7 bases aligning to TRBD2. V lost 4 bases, J lost 10 bases, and 10 bases stayed unmatched. The CDR3 sequence is 14 residues long. The germline gives CDR1 KGHSH, CDR2 LQKENI. The CDR3 DNA follows: TGTGCCAGCTCACGGTCGGGGGACTACTACGAGCAGTTCTTC. Protein: CASSRSGDYYEQFF. Variable domain in full (rest from reference TRBV18 and TRBJ2-1): NAGVMQNPRHLVRRRGQEARLRCSPMKGHSHVYWYRQLPEEGLKFMVYLQKENIIDESGMPKERFSAEFPKEGPSILRIQQVVRGDSAAYFCASSRSGDYYEQFFGPGTRLTVL.